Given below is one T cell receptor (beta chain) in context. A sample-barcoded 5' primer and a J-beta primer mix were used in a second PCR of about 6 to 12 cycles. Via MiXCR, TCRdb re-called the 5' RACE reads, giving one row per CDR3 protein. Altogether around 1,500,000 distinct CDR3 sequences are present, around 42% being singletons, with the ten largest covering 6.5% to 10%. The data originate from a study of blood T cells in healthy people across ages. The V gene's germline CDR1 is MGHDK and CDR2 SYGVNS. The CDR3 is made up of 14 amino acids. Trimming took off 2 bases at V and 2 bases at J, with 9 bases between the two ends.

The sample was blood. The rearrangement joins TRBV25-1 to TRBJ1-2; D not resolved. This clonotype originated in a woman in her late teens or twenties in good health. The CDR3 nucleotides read TGTGCCAGCAGTGAAGGTCCCGCCAACTATGGCTACACCTTC. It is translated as CASSEGPANYGYTF.